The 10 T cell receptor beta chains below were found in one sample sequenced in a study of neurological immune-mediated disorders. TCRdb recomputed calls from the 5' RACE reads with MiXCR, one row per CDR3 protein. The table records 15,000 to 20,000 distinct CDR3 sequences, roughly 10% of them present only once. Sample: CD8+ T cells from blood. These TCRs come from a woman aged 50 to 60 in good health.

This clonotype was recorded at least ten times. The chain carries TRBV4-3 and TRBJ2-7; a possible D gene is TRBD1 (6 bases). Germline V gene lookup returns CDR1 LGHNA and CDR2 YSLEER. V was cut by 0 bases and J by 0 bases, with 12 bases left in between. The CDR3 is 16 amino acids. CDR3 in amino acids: CASSQEGGFSSYEQYF. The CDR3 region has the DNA TGCGCCAGCAGCCAAGAAGGGGGTTTTAGCTCCTACGAGCAGTACTTC.

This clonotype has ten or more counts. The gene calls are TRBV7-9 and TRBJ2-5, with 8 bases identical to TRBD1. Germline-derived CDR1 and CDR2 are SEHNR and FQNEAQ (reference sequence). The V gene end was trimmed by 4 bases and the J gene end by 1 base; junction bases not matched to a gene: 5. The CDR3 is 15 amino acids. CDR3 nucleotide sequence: TGTGCCAGCAGCTCGGACAGGGACCTCCAAGAGACCCAGTACTTC. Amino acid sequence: CASSSDRDLQETQYF.

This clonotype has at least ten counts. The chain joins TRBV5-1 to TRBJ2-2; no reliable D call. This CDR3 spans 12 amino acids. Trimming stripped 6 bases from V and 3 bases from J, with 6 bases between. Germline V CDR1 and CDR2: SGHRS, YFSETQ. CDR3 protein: CASTQHTGELFF. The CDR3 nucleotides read TGCGCCAGCACCCAGCACACCGGGGAGCTGTTTTTT.

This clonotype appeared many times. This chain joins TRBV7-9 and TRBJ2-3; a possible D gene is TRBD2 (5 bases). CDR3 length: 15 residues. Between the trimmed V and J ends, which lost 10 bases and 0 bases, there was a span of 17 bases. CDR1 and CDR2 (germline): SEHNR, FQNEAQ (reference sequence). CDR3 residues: CAIPGGGSSTDTQYF. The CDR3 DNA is TGTGCCATCCCAGGTGGCGGGTCTAGCACAGATACGCAGTATTTT.

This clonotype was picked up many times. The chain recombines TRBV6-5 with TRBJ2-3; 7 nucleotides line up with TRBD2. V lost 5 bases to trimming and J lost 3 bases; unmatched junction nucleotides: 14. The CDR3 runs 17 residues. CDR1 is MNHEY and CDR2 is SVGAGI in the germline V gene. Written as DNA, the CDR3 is TGTGCCAGCAGTCGACTAACTATTCATAGCGGGACAGATACGCAGTATTTT. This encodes CASSRLTIHSGTDTQYF.

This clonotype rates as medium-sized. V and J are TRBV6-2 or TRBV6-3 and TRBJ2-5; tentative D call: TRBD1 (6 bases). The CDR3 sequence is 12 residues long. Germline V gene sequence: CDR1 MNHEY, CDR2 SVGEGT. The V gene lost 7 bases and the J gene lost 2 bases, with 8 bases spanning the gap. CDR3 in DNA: TGTGCCAGCACAGGACAGCAAGAGACCCAGTACTTC. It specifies CASTGQQETQYF.

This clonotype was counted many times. The CDR3 DNA sequence: TGTGCCAGCAGCCAACCTAGCGGGAGCGCCTCCTACGAGCAGTACTTC. This codes for CASSQPSGSASYEQYF. This sequence joins TRBV3-1 and TRBJ2-7, with TRBD2 matching over 10 bases. J gave up 0 bases and V 2 bases, and 4 bases lay outside the gene matches. This CDR3 is 16 amino acids long. Germline CDR1 LGHDT, CDR2 YNNKEL (reference sequence).

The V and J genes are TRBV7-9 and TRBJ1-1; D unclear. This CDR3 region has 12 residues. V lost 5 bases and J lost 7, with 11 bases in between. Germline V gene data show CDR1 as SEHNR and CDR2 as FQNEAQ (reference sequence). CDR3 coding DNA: TGTGCCAGCAGCCGGACGGAAAATGAAGCTTTCTTT. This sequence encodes CASSRTENEAFF.

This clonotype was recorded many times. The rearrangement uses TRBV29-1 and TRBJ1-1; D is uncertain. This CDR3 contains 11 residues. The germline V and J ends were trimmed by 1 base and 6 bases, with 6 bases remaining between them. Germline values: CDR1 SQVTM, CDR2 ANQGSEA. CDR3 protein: CSVEAWPEAFF. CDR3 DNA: TGCAGCGTTGAAGCTTGGCCTGAAGCTTTCTTT.

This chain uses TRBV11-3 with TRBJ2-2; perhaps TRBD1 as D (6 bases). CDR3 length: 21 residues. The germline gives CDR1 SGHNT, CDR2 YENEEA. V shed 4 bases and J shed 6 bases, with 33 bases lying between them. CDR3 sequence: CASSSRQTGRPDLGSPGELFF. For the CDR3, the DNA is TGTGCCAGCAGCTCGAGGCAAACAGGGCGCCCCGATCTCGGGTCGCCCGGGGAGCTGTTTTTT.